This TCR beta chain was sequenced during a study of CD8+ T cells in alopecia areata. The overall study: For treated patients, severity scores reflected the percentage of scalp area affected. Notes on the study in general: For lesional scalp, especially alopecia totalis/universalis, clonality was higher than in normal scalp. Many expanded lesional clones remained in scalp and blood on tofacitinib. The study found tofacitinib significantly decreased scalp clonality and expanded CD8+ clones among the top 100.

Germline trimming cut 6 bases from V and 7 bases from J; bases unmatched to any gene: 4. Germline V CDR1 and CDR2: MNHEY, SMNVEV (reference sequence). This CDR3 has 14 amino acids. A word on this clone: Its antigen remains unidentified.

Treatment indicated: oral pan-JAK inhibitor, 5-10 mg twice daily. Investigators isolated RNA and reverse transcribed it into cDNA to act as the sequencing template. Measured with immunoSEQ multiplex PCR; TCRdb has only the in-frame clones, and not every one. The sample comprises tens of thousands of clones, under 70% of which are singletons, and 21% rests with the top ten. The sequence derives from a human donor with alopecia areata. This specimen consisted of CD8+ T cells sorted from blood, obtained at week 4, from a patient treated with tofacitinib. This chain joins TRBV27 and TRBJ1-6; 9 bases agree with TRBD1. As DNA, the CDR3 is TGTGCCAGCAGATTGACAGGGGGAAATTCACCCCTCCACTTT. It encodes CASRLTGGNSPLHF.